This T cell receptor beta chain is drawn from a study of OX40 agonist ivuxolimab in advanced cancers. The germline V gene has CDR1 SGHRS and CDR2 YFSETQ. This CDR3 has 12 amino acids. Between the trimmed V and J ends, which lost 0 bases and 2 bases, there was a span of 1 base. Profiling relied on immunoSEQ multiplex PCR, and the TCRdb table lists in-frame clones only, not all of them. This sample carries tens of thousands of clones, approximately 86% of them seen once, and the ten largest clones take around 6%. This clonotype originated in an adult with an advanced solid tumor such as melanoma, head and neck, liver or kidney cancer. The genes are TRBV5-1 and TRBJ2-3; D remains ambiguous. The material was CD4+ or CD8+ T cells sorted from blood, obtained in a trial of the OX40 agonist ivuxolimab. The DNA of the CDR3 is TGCGCCAGCAGCTTGGACACAGATACGCAGTATTTT. Protein sequence: CASSLDTDTQYF.